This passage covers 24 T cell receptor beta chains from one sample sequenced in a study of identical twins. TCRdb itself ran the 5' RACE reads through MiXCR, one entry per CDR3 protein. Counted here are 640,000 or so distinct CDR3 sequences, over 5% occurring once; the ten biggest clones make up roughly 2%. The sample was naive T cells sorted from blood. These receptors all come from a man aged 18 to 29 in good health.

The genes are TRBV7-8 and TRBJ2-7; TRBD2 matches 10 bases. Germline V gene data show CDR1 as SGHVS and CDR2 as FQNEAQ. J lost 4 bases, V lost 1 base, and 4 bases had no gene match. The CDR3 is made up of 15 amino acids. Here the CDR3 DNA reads TGTGCCAGCAGCTTAGGGACTAGCGGCGTTTACGAGCAGTACTTC. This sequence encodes CASSLGTSGVYEQYF.

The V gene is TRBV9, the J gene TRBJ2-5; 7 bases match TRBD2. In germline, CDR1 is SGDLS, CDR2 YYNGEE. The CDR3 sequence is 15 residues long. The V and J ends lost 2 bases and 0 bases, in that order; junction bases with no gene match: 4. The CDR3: CASSVQAGNQETQYF. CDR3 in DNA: TGTGCCAGCAGCGTGCAAGCGGGGAACCAAGAGACCCAGTACTTC.

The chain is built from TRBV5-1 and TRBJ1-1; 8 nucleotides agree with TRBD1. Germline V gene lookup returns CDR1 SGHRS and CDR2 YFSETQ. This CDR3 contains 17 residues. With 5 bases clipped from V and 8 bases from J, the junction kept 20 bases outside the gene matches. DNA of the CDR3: TGCGCCAGCAGTTCCGACAGGGGTCGAAGTACCGCGGACGAAGCTTTCTTT. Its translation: CASSSDRGRSTADEAFF.

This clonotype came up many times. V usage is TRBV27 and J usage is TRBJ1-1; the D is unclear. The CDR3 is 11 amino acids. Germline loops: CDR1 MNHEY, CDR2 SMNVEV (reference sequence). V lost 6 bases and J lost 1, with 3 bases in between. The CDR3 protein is CASRRNTEAFF. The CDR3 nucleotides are TGTGCCAGCAGGAGGAACACTGAAGCTTTCTTT.

This chain's CDR3 is CASRVGGYNEQFF. CDR3 nucleotide sequence: TGTGCCAGTAGGGTAGGGGGTTACAATGAGCAGTTCTTC. V and J are TRBV12-3 or TRBV12-4 and TRBJ2-1, with D maybe TRBD1 (6 bases). Trimming cost V 9 bases and J 4 bases, with 13 bases left between them. CDR3 size: 13 residues.

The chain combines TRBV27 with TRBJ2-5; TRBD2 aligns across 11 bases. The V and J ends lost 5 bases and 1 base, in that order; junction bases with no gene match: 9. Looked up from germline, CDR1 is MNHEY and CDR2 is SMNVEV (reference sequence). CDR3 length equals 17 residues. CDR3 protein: CASSVTIAGGSQETQYF. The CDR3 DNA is TGTGCCAGCAGTGTAACAATAGCGGGAGGGTCCCAAGAGACCCAGTACTTC.

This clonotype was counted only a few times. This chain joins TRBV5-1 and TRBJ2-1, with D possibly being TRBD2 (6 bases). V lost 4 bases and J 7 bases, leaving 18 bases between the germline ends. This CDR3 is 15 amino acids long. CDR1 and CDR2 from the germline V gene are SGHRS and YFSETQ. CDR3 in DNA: TGCGCCAGCAGCCCGGACTACCCGCATGGAAATGAGCAGTTCTTC. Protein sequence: CASSPDYPHGNEQFF.

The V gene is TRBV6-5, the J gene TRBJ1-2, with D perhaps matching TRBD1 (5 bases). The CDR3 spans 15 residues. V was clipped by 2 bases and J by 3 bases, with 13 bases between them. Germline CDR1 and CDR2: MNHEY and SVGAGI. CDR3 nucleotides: TGTGCCAGCAGTTACAGGCTGCGGGGCTACTATGGCTACACCTTC. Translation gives CASSYRLRGYYGYTF.

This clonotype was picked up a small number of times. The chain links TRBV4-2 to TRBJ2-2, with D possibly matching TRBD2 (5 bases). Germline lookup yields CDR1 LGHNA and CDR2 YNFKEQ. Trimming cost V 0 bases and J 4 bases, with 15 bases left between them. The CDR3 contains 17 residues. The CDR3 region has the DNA TGTGCCAGCAGCCAAGATGGCCTGGACTCTAGCACCGGGGAGCTGTTTTTT. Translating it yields CASSQDGLDSSTGELFF.

This chain's CDR3 is CASSLAIAQETQYF. CDR3 nucleotides: TGTGCCAGCAGTTTGGCAATAGCGCAAGAGACCCAGTACTTC. The genes are TRBV27 and TRBJ2-5; a possible D gene is TRBD2 (5 bases). Germline V lookup: CDR1 MNHEY, CDR2 SMNVEV (reference sequence). V lost 3 bases and J 2 bases, leaving 10 bases between the germline ends. The CDR3 spans 14 residues.

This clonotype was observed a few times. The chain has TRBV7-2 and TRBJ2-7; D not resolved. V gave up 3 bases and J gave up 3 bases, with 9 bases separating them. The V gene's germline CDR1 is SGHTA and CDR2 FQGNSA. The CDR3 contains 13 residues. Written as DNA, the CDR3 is TGTGCCAGCAGCTTTGACACAGTCTACGAGCAGTACTTC. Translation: CASSFDTVYEQYF.

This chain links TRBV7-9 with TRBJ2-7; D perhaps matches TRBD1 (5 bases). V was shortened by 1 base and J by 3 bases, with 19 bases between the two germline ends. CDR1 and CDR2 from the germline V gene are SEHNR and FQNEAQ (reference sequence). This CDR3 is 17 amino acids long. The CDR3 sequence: CASSLVTASDRYYEQYF. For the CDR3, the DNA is TGTGCCAGCAGCTTAGTGACAGCCTCGGACCGCTACTACGAGCAGTACTTC.

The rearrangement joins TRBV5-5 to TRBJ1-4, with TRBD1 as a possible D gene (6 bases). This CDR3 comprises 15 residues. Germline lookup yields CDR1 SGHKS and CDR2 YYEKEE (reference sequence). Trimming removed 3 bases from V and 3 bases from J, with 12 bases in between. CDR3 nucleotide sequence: TGTGCCAGCAGCTCCCCCGGGACACCTAATGAAAAACTGTTTTTT. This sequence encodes CASSSPGTPNEKLFF.

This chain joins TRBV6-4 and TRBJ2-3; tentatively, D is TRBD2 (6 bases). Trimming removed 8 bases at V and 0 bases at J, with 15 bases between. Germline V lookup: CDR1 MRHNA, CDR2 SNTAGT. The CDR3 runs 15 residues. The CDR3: CASGTGIGSTDTQYF. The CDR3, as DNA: TGTGCCAGCGGGACTGGGATCGGTAGCACAGATACGCAGTATTTT.

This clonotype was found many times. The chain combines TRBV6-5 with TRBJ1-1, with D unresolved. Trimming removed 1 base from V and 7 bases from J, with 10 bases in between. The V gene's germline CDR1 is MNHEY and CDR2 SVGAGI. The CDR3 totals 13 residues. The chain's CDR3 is CASSYFMYREAFF. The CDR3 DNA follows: TGTGCCAGCAGTTACTTTATGTACCGTGAAGCTTTCTTT.

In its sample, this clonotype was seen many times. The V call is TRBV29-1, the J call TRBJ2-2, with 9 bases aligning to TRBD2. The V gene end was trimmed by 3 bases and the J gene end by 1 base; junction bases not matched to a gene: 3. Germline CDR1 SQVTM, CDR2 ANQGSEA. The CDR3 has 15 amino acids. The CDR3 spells CSVEGAGGNTGELFF. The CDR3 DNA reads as TGCAGCGTTGAGGGAGCGGGAGGGAACACCGGGGAGCTGTTTTTT.

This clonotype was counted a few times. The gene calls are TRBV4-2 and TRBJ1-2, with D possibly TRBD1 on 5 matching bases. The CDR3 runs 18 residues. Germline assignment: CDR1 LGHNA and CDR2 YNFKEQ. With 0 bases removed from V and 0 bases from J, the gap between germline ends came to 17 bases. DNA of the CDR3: TGTGCCAGCAGCCAAGATCTCGGGACGCAGCAAGCTAACTATGGCTACACCTTC. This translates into CASSQDLGTQQANYGYTF.

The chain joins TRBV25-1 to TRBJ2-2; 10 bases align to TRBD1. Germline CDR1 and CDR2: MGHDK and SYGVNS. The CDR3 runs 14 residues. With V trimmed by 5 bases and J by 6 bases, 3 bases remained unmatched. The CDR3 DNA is TGTGCCAGCAGTCGGACAGGGGGATCCGGGGAGCTGTTTTTT. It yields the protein CASSRTGGSGELFF.

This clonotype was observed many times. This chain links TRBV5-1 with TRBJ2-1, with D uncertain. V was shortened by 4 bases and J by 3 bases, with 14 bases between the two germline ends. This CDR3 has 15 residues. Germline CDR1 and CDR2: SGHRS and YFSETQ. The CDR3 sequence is CASSLAFANYNEQFF. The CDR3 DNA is TGCGCCAGCAGCCTGGCCTTCGCTAACTACAATGAGCAGTTCTTC.

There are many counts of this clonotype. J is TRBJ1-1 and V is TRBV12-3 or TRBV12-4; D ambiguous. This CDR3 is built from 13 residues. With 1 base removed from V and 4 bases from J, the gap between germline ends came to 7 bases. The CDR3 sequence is CASSLDPSTEAFF. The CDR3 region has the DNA TGTGCCAGCAGTTTAGACCCGAGCACTGAAGCTTTCTTT.

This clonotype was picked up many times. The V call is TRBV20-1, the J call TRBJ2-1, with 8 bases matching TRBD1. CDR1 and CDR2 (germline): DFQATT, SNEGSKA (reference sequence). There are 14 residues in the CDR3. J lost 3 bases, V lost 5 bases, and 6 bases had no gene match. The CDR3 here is CSAEDRAIYNEQFF. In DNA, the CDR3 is TGCAGTGCTGAGGACAGGGCAATCTACAATGAGCAGTTCTTC.

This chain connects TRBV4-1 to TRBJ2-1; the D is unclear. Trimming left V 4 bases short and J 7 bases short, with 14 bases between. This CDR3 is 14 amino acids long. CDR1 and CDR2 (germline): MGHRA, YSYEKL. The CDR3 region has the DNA TGCGCCAGCAGCCCTGAGGCCGCTTCTAATGAGCAGTTCTTC. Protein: CASSPEAASNEQFF.

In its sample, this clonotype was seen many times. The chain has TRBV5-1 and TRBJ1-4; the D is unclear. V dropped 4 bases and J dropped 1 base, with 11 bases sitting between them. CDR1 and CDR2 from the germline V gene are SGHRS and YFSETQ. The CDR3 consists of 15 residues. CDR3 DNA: TGCGCCAGCAGCCACGACGCCGGAACTAATGAAAAACTGTTTTTT. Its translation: CASSHDAGTNEKLFF.

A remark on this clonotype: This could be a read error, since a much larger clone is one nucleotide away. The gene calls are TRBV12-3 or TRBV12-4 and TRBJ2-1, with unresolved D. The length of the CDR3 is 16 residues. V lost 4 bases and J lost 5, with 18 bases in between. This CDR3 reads CASSSSDSITHNEQFF. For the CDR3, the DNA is TGTGCCAGCAGTTCCTCTGATAGTATTACCCACAATGAGCAGTTCTTC.